The subject of this entry is one T cell receptor beta chain. Its antigen remains unidentified. 5' RACE that incorporated UMI labels was used to prepare the TRB cDNA libraries. TCRdb reprocessed the 5' RACE reads and reports one entry per CDR3 protein, with no DNA. The sample totals 6,000 to 7,000 distinct CDR3 sequences. The data belong to a study of CXCR3-negative and CXCR3-positive naive CD8 T cells. Some 300,000 cells per CD8+ T cell subset were flow-sorted in triplicate. Study-level points and caveats: Surface CD5 matched across naive subsets, and TRB CDR3 properties served to infer TCR strength. Compared with CXCR3-negative naive cells, CXCR3-positive naive cells showed more hydrophobic TRB CDR3s. Fresh PBMCs went into most assays, and CXCR3 expression partly declined after cryopreservation. Both naive subsets showed comparably high diversity, and memory CD8+ cells showed much lower diversity.

This CDR3 comprises 15 residues. Germline CDR1 reads MNHEY; CDR2 reads SVGAGI. Sequenced sample: naive CXCR3+ CD8+ T cells from blood. The subset: CD45RO-CCR7+CD27+CD95- naive CD8+ T cells expressing CXCR3 (TNR3+). The TCR was taken from a human donor in good health. Some clones in this sample may be carry-over from other donors' samples. The V gene is TRBV6-5, the J gene TRBJ2-5. This chain's CDR3 is CASSYSLSAQETQYF.